One sample yielded the 13 T cell receptor beta chains listed below, sequenced in a study of T cell repertoires in aging, cancer and after chemotherapy. The template was genomic DNA from peripheral blood, not RNA. Rearranged V-D-J TRB sequences were amplified with a mixed TRB-A/B primer pool. Via MiXCR, TCRdb re-called the multiplex PCR reads, giving one row per CDR3 protein. In the table there are 9,500 to 11,000 distinct CDR3 sequences, roughly 40% of which are singletons. The sequencing input was blood. Receptors were obtained from a human donor in good health.

This clonotype was detected a few times. For the CDR3, the DNA is TGTGCCAGCAGTTTAAGCCGCAGGGGGGAGACCCAGTACTTC. Protein product: CASSLSRRGETQYF. The chain is built from TRBV12-3 or TRBV12-4 and TRBJ2-5, with 7 nucleotides matching TRBD1. There are 14 residues in the CDR3. The J segment lost 5 bases and the V segment lost 2 bases, leaving 5 bases of the junction unmatched.

CDR3 in DNA: TGTGCCAGCAGCTCATACTATGGCTACACCTTC. Protein: CASSSYYGYTF. V is TRBV5-4 and J is TRBJ1-2; D gene unclear. This CDR3 spans 11 amino acids. The germline CDR1 and CDR2 sequences are SGHNT and YYREEE (reference sequence). V was trimmed by 3 bases and J by 3 bases, leaving 3 bases between them.

This clonotype was found once. The chain employs TRBV28 and TRBJ2-7, with D unclear. Looked up from germline, CDR1 is MDHEN and CDR2 is SYDVKM. The CDR3 runs 13 residues. Trimming took 6 bases from V and 3 from J, leaving 12 bases between them. CDR3 sequence (DNA): TGTGCCAGCAGCCCAGGAAGTAACTACGAGCAGTACTTC. This encodes CASSPGSNYEQYF.

In this sample, this clonotype turned up a few times. The CDR3 nucleotides read TGTGCCAGTAGTAGGTCCCAGGAAGTCATCTATGGCTACACCTTC. Its translation is CASSRSQEVIYGYTF. The chain is built from TRBV19 and TRBJ1-2, with unresolved D. Germline CDR1 is LNHDA and CDR2 is SQIVND (reference sequence). With 4 bases removed from V and 4 bases from J, the gap between germline ends came to 16 bases. The CDR3 has 15 residues.

V and J are TRBV15 and TRBJ1-1, with unresolved D. CDR1 and CDR2 from the germline V gene are LNHNV and YYDKDF (reference sequence). Deletions cut 0 bases from V and 0 bases from J, with 5 bases between. CDR3 length: 14 amino acids. CDR3 in amino acids: CATSREGMNTEAFF. Written as DNA, the CDR3 is TGTGCCACCAGCAGAGAGGGGATGAACACTGAAGCTTTCTTT.

The chain carries TRBV7-2 and TRBJ2-1, with D possibly matching TRBD2 (6 bases). CDR3 length: 15 amino acids. The V end lost 5 bases, the J end lost 3 bases, and 14 bases lay between the germline ends. The germline gives CDR1 SGHTA, CDR2 FQGNSA. The CDR3 DNA is TGTGCCAGCAGCCTCCCGGGAGCTGGCTACAATGAGCAGTTCTTC. Its translation is CASSLPGAGYNEQFF.

For this clonotype: A much more abundant neighbour one base away suggests this may be a read error. This sequence joins TRBV30 and TRBJ1-5, with no clear D. V lost 1 base to trimming and J lost 6 bases, with 10 bases between them. The CDR3 has 13 residues. CDR1 GTSNPN and CDR2 SVGIG come from the germline V gene (reference sequence). This CDR3 is CAWSGEEAQPQHF. For the CDR3, the DNA is TGTGCCTGGAGTGGGGAGGAAGCTCAGCCCCAGCATTTT.

The chain links TRBV10-3 to TRBJ2-7; possibly TRBD2 for D (6 bases). The CDR3 has 14 amino acids. In germline, CDR1 is ENHRY, CDR2 SYGVKD. V was clipped by 2 bases and J by 3 bases, with 11 bases between them. CDR3 sequence reads: CAISEKGGNYEQYF. The CDR3 DNA is TGTGCCATCAGTGAGAAAGGCGGGAACTACGAGCAGTACTTC.

The CDR3 here is CASSEVRSYYNSPLHF. For the CDR3, the DNA is TGTGCCAGCAGTGAAGTCCGGAGTTACTATAATTCACCCCTCCACTTT. The genes are TRBV2 and TRBJ1-6; D is ambiguous. From germline, CDR1 is SNHLY and CDR2 FYNNEI. This CDR3 spans 16 amino acids. V was trimmed by 1 base and J by 3 bases, leaving 10 bases between them.

The V and J genes are TRBV24-1 and TRBJ1-2; a possible D gene is TRBD1 (5 bases). Per the germline V gene, CDR1 is KGHDR and CDR2 is SFDVKD. CDR3 length: 14 amino acids. Trimming removed 6 bases from V and 3 bases from J, with 13 bases in between. The CDR3 region has the DNA TGTGCCACCAGTCCATCGGCAGGGTACTATGGCTACACCTTC. Translated: CATSPSAGYYGYTF.

This chain links TRBV6-1 with TRBJ1-2; no clear D. With 4 bases removed from V and 7 bases from J, the gap between germline ends came to 13 bases. This CDR3 contains 13 residues. The V gene's germline CDR1 is MNHNS and CDR2 SASEGT. The CDR3 loop reads CASSAGEKRGYTF. In DNA, the CDR3 is TGTGCCAGCAGTGCCGGGGAGAAGCGTGGCTACACCTTC.

This clonotype occurred a few times. The chain joins TRBV7-2 to TRBJ1-5; 10 bases are shared with TRBD1. CDR1 and CDR2 from the germline V gene are SGHTA and FQGNSA. The CDR3 contains 16 residues. The trim removed 5 bases at V and 3 bases at J, leaving 7 bases unmatched. This CDR3 is CASSLRQGADNQPQHF. CDR3 DNA sequence: TGTGCCAGCAGCCTTCGACAGGGGGCCGACAATCAGCCCCAGCATTTT.

With respect to this clonotype: The junction does not match germline at one end; this may be a read error. The gene calls are TRBV7-2 and TRBJ2-7, with 13 bases fitting TRBD2. The CDR3 extends over 15 amino acids. Germline V gene lookup returns CDR1 SGHTA and CDR2 FQGNSA. CDR3 in DNA: TGTTCCAGCAGCTCACTAGCGGGAGGGCCCTACGAGCAGTACTTC. It specifies CSSSSLAGGPYEQYF.